The subject of this entry is one T cell receptor beta chain. Its antigen is unidentified. Germline V gene data show CDR1 as SGHAT and CDR2 as FQNNGV. The CDR3 has 18 residues. V lost 2 bases to trimming and J lost 7 bases; unmatched junction nucleotides: 14. Attachment of unique molecular identifiers to individual cDNA molecules was performed. TCRdb independently ran MiXCR on the 5' RACE reads; one entry per CDR3 protein. The data show approximately 83,000 distinct CDR3 sequences, around 15% seen once. This entry is derived from a study of early T cells in non-severe SARS-CoV-2 infection. Looking at the study overall: Chains were unpaired, as sequencing was done on bulk RNA from unsorted whole blood. Findings and caveats of the study: VDJdb matches were skewed toward anti-spike CD8 T cell responses.

The sequenced sample was whole blood. The source of this sequence is an adult who was a healthcare worker with PCR-confirmed SARS-CoV-2 infection or an uninfected control (not recorded which). The chain is built from TRBV11-2 and TRBJ1-6, with TRBD1 matching over 7 bases. CDR3 sequence reads: CASSLITGQGVGNSPLHF. In DNA form, the CDR3 reads TGTGCCAGCAGCTTAATAACAGGGCAGGGGGTAGGGAATTCACCCCTCCACTTT.